Listed here is a single T cell receptor beta chain. Authors' data handling: Cell counts per sample came from amplifying reference gene primers. TCRdb keeps only in-frame clones here, not all; method: immunoSEQ multiplex PCR. The V and J calls and clone size were taken over from that table, and D and trimming were inferred from the DNA. The table records under 150,000 clones, about four fifths of them present only once. Germline CDR1 LGHDT, CDR2 YNNKEL (reference sequence). This CDR3 has 14 residues. Trimming cost V 7 bases and J 3 bases; bases outside gene matches: 7. The sample originates from a study of blood T cell repertoires in COVID-19. About the study: COVID-19 samples from acute and convalescent phases originated in the United States, Italy and Spain.

The genes are TRBV3-1 (or the pseudogene TRBV3-2) and TRBJ1-2; 8 nucleotides agree with TRBD1. The sequencing sample was made of peripheral blood. The origin of this receptor is a man aged 40-49 years with active or convalescent COVID-19. The CDR3 region has the DNA TGTGCCAGCAACATAGGACAGGGCTACTATGGCTACACCTTC. This sequence encodes CASNIGQGYYGYTF.